This TCR beta chain stems from a study of regulatory T cells in long-lasting Graves disease. Points from the study as a whole: Persistent disease exhibited a predilection for TRBV28, TRBJ1-2 and TRBJ2-5.

The CDR3 contains 16 residues. Between the trimmed V and J ends, which lost 6 bases and 0 bases, there was a span of 12 bases. CDR1 and CDR2 (germline): LNHDA, SQIVND (reference sequence). Time point denoted: persistent/refractory GD, antithyroid drugs over 5 years with positive TRAb. PBMC RNA was the source of the TCR library. With EDTA tubes as the receptacles, around 10 milliliters of peripheral blood were drawn. Library construction for TCR beta used iRepertoire HTBI primers and Arm-PCR of CDR3 regions. One entry per CDR3 protein results from TCRdb running MiXCR on the multiplex PCR reads. The sample yields over 450,000 distinct CDR3 sequences, around a fifth seen once. Points on this clonotype: Its cognate antigen is unknown.

The source is a female donor with Graves disease. The genes are TRBV19 and TRBJ1-6; no clear D gene. Material: peripheral blood mononuclear cells (PBMCs), obtained when the disease was refractory, from a patient treated with antithyroid drugs. The CDR3 nucleotides read TGTGCCAGTAGCCTACTGTATGGCTCCTATAATTCACCCCTCCACTTT. Protein sequence: CASSLLYGSYNSPLHF.